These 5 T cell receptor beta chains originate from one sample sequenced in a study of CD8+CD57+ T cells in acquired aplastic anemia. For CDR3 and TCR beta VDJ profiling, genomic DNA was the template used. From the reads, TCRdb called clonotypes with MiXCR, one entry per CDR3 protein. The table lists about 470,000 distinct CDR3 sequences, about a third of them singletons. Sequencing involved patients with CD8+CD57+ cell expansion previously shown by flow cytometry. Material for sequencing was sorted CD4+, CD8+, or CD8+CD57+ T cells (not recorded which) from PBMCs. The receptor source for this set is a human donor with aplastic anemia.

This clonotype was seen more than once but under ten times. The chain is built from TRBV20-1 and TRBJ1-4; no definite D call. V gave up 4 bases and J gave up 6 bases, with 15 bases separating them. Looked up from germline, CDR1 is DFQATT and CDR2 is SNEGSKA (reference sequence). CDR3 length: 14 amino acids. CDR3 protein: CSAIGRTSYEKLFF. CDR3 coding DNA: TGCAGTGCTATCGGCCGGACCAGCTATGAAAAACTGTTTTTT.

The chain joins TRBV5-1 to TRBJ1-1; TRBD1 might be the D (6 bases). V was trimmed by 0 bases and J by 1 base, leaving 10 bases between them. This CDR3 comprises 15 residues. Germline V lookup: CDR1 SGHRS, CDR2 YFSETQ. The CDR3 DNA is TGCGCCAGCAGCTTGGCCGGAGGGGGGAACACTGAAGCTTTCTTT. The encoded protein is CASSLAGGGNTEAFF.

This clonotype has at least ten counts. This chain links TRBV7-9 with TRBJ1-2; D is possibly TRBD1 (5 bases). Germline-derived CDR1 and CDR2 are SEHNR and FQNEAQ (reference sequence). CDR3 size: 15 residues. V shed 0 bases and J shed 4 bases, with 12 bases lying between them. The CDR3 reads CASSLAGARAYGYTF. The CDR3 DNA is TGTGCCAGCAGCTTAGCTGGGGCCAGGGCCTATGGCTACACCTTC.

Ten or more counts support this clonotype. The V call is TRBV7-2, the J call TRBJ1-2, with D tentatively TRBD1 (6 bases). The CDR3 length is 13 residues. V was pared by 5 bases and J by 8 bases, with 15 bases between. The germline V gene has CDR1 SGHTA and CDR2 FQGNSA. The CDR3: CASSLDRMAGYTF. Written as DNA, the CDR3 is TGTGCCAGCAGCCTTGACAGGATGGCGGGCTACACCTTC. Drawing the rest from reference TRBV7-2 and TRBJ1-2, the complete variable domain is GAGVSQSPSNKVTEKGKDVELRCDPISGHTALYWYRQSLGQGLEFLIYFQGNSAPDKSGLPSDRFSAERTGGSVSTLTIQRTQQEDSAVYLCASSLDRMAGYTFGSGTRLTVV.

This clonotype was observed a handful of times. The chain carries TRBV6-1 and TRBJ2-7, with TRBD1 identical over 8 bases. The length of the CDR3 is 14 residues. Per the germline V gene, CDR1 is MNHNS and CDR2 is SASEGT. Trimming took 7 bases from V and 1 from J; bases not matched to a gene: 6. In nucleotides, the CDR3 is TGTGCCAGCACCAAAACAGGGGGATCCTACGAGCAGTACTTC. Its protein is CASTKTGGSYEQYF.